The sequence of this T cell receptor (beta chain) was determined in a study of molecular identifiers for immune sequencing clone quantification. Per germline, CDR1 LNHDA and CDR2 SQIVND (reference sequence). The CDR3 covers 15 residues. With 5 bases removed from V and 5 bases from J, the gap between germline ends came to 18 bases. This clonotype was counted between two and nine times. Naive CD8 T cells were sorted as CD8+CD4-CCR7+CD45RA+. TCRdb ran MiXCR on the PCR reads and lists one entry per CDR3 protein. Here the sample spans about 300,000 distinct CDR3 sequences, over 20% being singletons. The sample taken for sequencing was naive CD8+ T cells from blood, with Jurkat cell RNA spiked in. Subset reported: FACS-sorted CD8+CD4-CCR7+CD45RA+ naive T cells. The chain combines TRBV19 with TRBJ1-1; perhaps TRBD1 as D (5 bases). This TCR was sampled from a human donor in good health. Some libraries in this study had Jurkat cell RNA spiked in. CDR3 amino acids: CASSPDGGGVTEAFF. The CDR3 coding sequence is TGTGCCAGTAGTCCTGACGGGGGAGGAGTAACTGAAGCTTTCTTT.